The source of this TCR beta chain is a study of cytomegalovirus exposure and HLA in healthy donors. Study-level points and caveats: A reported reduction in N-insertions relative to the roughly 710-donor mean was seen in an Asian-associated ancestry cluster in a later analysis.

The CDR3 sequence is 12 residues long. Germline lookup yields CDR1 SQVTM and CDR2 ANQGSEA. The junction had 6 bases not matched to a gene; V was cut back by 4 bases and J by 7 bases. About this clone: Antigen: not known.

Primers for the PCR totalled 60 Vbeta and 13 Jbeta. TCRdb's copy holds only in-frame clones and misses some; the assay was immunoSEQ multiplex PCR. The table has about 120,000 clones, about 80% seen once. Sequencing input: PBMCs. This TCR derives from a man aged 30 to 39 in good health and CMV-seropositive. The chain has TRBV29-1 and TRBJ1-2; 7 bases align to TRBD1. CDR3 amino acids: CSVGLTGTGYTF. DNA for the CDR3: TGCAGCGTTGGATTGACAGGGACTGGCTACACCTTC.